This TCR beta chain was sequenced in a study of blood T cells in healthy people across ages. The V gene end was trimmed by 4 bases and the J gene end by 2 bases; junction bases not matched to a gene: 4. Germline CDR1 reads KGHDR; CDR2 reads SFDVKD. The CDR3 loop spans 15 amino acids. Primers used in a second PCR of about 6 to 11 cycles were a sample-barcoded 5' primer and a J-beta primer mix. MiXCR, run by TCRdb on the 5' RACE reads, gives a single entry per CDR3 protein. Among 700,000 to 850,000 distinct CDR3 sequences listed, approximately 55% were seen once. The receptor's source is a man aged 80 or over in good health. Sequenced: blood. The gene calls are TRBV24-1 and TRBJ2-7, with 10 bases fitting TRBD1. Here the CDR3 DNA reads TGTGCCACCAGTGAACCCGGGACAGGGGCCTACGAGCAGTACTTC. Its translation: CATSEPGTGAYEQYF.